This passage covers 29 T cell receptor beta chains from one sample sequenced in a study of vaccination effects on CD4 cells after COVID-19. Antigen specificity for these receptors is unknown. The data were produced by immunoSEQ multiplex PCR, yet TCRdb's version contains in-frame clones alone and is incomplete. The sample includes around 30,000 clones, 69% of them seen just once. Antigen-specific CD4+ T cells were expanded with viral peptide pools in the ViraFEST assay before sequencing. Following an approximately eleven-day culture, CD4+ T cells were purified. The individual was infected with SARS-CoV-2 between March and December 2020, as confirmed by PCR. The sequences come from CD4+ T cells from PBMCs cultured with SARS-CoV-2 spike peptides, collected before COVID-19 vaccination. The receptors come from a human donor who had a prior SARS-CoV-2 infection.

This clone showed up just once. This sequence joins TRBV18 and TRBJ1-4; D is possibly TRBD1 (5 bases). The ends were cut back, 4 bases at V and 7 bases at J, with 16 bases in the middle. This CDR3 is built from 15 residues. Germline loops: CDR1 KGHSH, CDR2 LQKENI. The CDR3 coding sequence is TGTGCCAGCTCACAAGGACGAGGGGCCTTTGAAAAACTGTTTTTT. Translation: CASSQGRGAFEKLFF.

This chain links TRBV6-5 with TRBJ2-7; D not certain. The germline gives CDR1 MNHEY, CDR2 SVGAGI. The CDR3 is 13 residues long. V lost 0 bases, J lost 4 bases, and 7 bases lay in between. The CDR3 region is CASSYSRSYEQYF. The CDR3 bases are TGTGCCAGCAGTTACTCGAGGTCGTACGAGCAGTACTTC.

This clone was counted a few times. The chain carries TRBV7-9 and TRBJ1-2, with a possible D match to TRBD1 (6 bases). Trimming took off 5 bases at V and 2 bases at J, with 9 bases between the two ends. The CDR3 is made up of 13 amino acids. CDR1 is SEHNR, CDR2 FQNEAQ, per germline (reference sequence). CDR3 residues: CASSTTGNYGYTF. The CDR3 nucleotides are TGTGCCAGCAGCACCACAGGGAACTATGGCTACACCTTC.

The chain links TRBV7-9 to TRBJ1-2, with D unclear. The CDR3 sequence is 13 residues long. Germline V gives CDR1 SEHNR, CDR2 FQNEAQ (reference sequence). Trimming shortened V by 3 bases and J by 3 bases, and 8 bases separated the two germline ends. Here the CDR3 DNA reads TGTGCCAGCAGCTTCGGGGAATACTATGGCTACACCTTC. It codes for CASSFGEYYGYTF.

J is TRBJ1-4 and V is TRBV28, with D tentatively TRBD1 (6 bases). Trimming took 2 bases from V and 8 from J, leaving 9 bases between them. Germline lookup yields CDR1 MDHEN and CDR2 SYDVKM. This CDR3 is built from 13 residues. CDR3 sequence reads: CASSLDRREKLFF. Here the CDR3 DNA reads TGTGCCAGCAGTTTAGACAGGCGGGAAAAACTGTTTTTT.

The chain's CDR3 is CAIRATAGVSDYASGNTIYF. DNA for the CDR3: TGTGCCATCAGAGCCACCGCAGGTGTGTCCGACTACGCCTCTGGAAACACCATATATTTT. This chain uses TRBV10-3 with TRBJ1-3; D call uncertain. The CDR3 extends over 20 amino acids. The ends were cut back, 6 bases at V and 0 bases at J, with 27 bases in the middle. The germline V gene has CDR1 ENHRY and CDR2 SYGVKD.

The V gene is TRBV27, the J gene TRBJ2-1, with a weak D call TRBD1 (6 bases). The V end was cut by 5 bases, the J end by 2 bases, with 13 bases between. CDR3 size: 15 residues. The germline CDR1 and CDR2 sequences are MNHEY and SMNVEV (reference sequence). CDR3 protein: CASSPPGQTYNEQFF. As DNA, the CDR3 is TGTGCCAGCAGTCCCCCCGGACAGACCTACAATGAGCAGTTCTTC.

This clone has only a few counts. The CDR3 DNA reads as TGTGCCAGTAGTTGGCAGACTAACTATGGCTACACCTTC. Protein: CASSWQTNYGYTF. The genes are TRBV19 and TRBJ1-2, with D uncertain. Germline CDR1 LNHDA, CDR2 SQIVND (reference sequence). V shed 5 bases and J shed 0 bases, with 7 bases lying between them. The CDR3 consists of 13 residues.

The rearrangement uses TRBV7-3 and TRBJ1-1; no reliable D call. The germline V and J ends were trimmed by 2 bases and 4 bases, with 14 bases remaining between them. CDR1 and CDR2 from the germline V gene are SGHTA and FQGTGA. The CDR3 covers 15 residues. CDR3 residues: CASSLLPGLGTEAFF. CDR3 nucleotide sequence: TGTGCCAGCAGCTTACTGCCAGGTTTAGGCACTGAAGCTTTCTTT.

This chain uses TRBV2 with TRBJ2-7; tentatively, D is TRBD1 (6 bases). Looked up from germline, CDR1 is SNHLY and CDR2 is FYNNEI. Trimming removed 8 bases from V and 2 bases from J, with 13 bases in between. The CDR3 totals 13 residues. Here the CDR3 DNA reads TGTGCCAGCGGGGGCCCGAGGCCCTACGAGCAGTACTTC. This translates into CASGGPRPYEQYF.

The chain employs TRBV3-1 (or the pseudogene TRBV3-2) and TRBJ1-2; D not resolved. CDR3 size: 14 residues. Germline V gives CDR1 LGHDT, CDR2 YNNKEL (reference sequence). V dropped 3 bases and J dropped 5 bases, with 13 bases sitting between them. CDR3 sequence (DNA): TGTGCCAGCAGCCATTCTAGTCGTGAGTATGGCTACACCTTC. Amino acid sequence: CASSHSSREYGYTF.

This chain uses TRBV7-9 with TRBJ1-1; 8 bases align to TRBD1. Trimming took 0 bases from V and 11 from J; bases not matched to a gene: 8. CDR1 and CDR2 (germline): SEHNR, FQNEAQ (reference sequence). The CDR3 consists of 14 residues. The DNA for the CDR3 is TGTGCCAGCAGCTTAGCCGAAGACAGGGGTGGGGCTTTCTTT. Residues: CASSLAEDRGGAFF.

This clone was picked up a small number of times. This chain uses TRBV2 with TRBJ1-5; D unresolved. Trimming left V 2 bases short and J 2 bases short, with 13 bases between. Germline V gene data show CDR1 as SNHLY and CDR2 as FYNNEI. This CDR3 region has 16 residues. CDR3 sequence reads: CASSELGTVGNQPQHF. The CDR3 bases are TGTGCCAGCAGTGAATTAGGTACGGTAGGCAATCAGCCCCAGCATTTT.

V and J are TRBV5-1 and TRBJ2-4; 11 bases line up with TRBD2. Germline V gene data show CDR1 as SGHRS and CDR2 as YFSETQ. The V gene end was trimmed by 0 bases and the J gene end by 8 bases; junction bases not matched to a gene: 10. The CDR3 is 17 residues long. The CDR3 sequence: CASSLASGGIRADIQYF. The CDR3 bases are TGCGCCAGCAGCTTGGCTAGCGGGGGGATAAGAGCAGACATTCAGTACTTC.

This clone is large in the sample. The chain has TRBV2 and TRBJ1-4; 7 bases are shared with TRBD1. The J segment lost 1 base and the V segment lost 3 bases, leaving 2 bases of the junction unmatched. Germline-derived CDR1 and CDR2 are SNHLY and FYNNEI. This CDR3 has 15 amino acids. The CDR3: CASSENRGTNEKLFF. CDR3 DNA: TGTGCCAGCAGTGAGAACAGGGGAACTAATGAAAAACTGTTTTTT. The variable domain in full, completed from reference TRBV2 and TRBJ1-4, reads EPEVTQTPSHQVTQMGQEVILRCVPISNHLYFYWYRQILGQKVEFLVSFYNNEISEKSEIFDDQFSVERPDGSNFTLKIRSTKLEDSAMYFCASSENRGTNEKLFFGSGTQLSVL.

The chain uses TRBV6-4 and TRBJ1-1, with 8 bases that match TRBD1. Germline V gene lookup returns CDR1 MRHNA and CDR2 SNTAGT. The J segment lost 5 bases and the V segment lost 6 bases, leaving 8 bases of the junction unmatched. CDR3 size: 14 residues. CDR3: CASRNRTGKTEAFF. The CDR3 DNA is TGTGCCAGCAGAAACCGGACAGGGAAGACTGAAGCTTTCTTT.

V and J are TRBV6-6 and TRBJ2-3; TRBD2 is a possible D gene (6 bases). V was shortened by 5 bases and J by 2 bases, with 17 bases between the two germline ends. Germline V lookup: CDR1 MNHNY, CDR2 SVGAGI (reference sequence). This CDR3 is built from 16 residues. The CDR3 here is CASSPMGLSLTDTQYF. The CDR3 nucleotides read TGTGCCAGCAGTCCCATGGGACTCTCCCTCACAGATACGCAGTATTTT.

J is TRBJ2-1 and V is TRBV10-2, with 8 positions matching TRBD2. V was pared by 1 base and J by 7 bases, with 9 bases of the junction left unmatched. Per the germline V gene, CDR1 is WSHSY and CDR2 is SAAADI. This CDR3 is built from 16 residues. The CDR3: CASSEFKAGGQNEQFF. DNA for the CDR3: TGCGCCAGCAGTGAGTTCAAGGCGGGAGGTCAAAATGAGCAGTTCTTC.

The CDR3: CASTSDRHGSSGRLFF. The CDR3 DNA reads TGTGCCAGCACCTCGGATAGGCACGGTAGTAGCGGGAGACTGTTTTTT. V is TRBV7-3 and J is TRBJ2-2; 9 nucleotides align to TRBD2. CDR3 length: 16 amino acids. Germline V gene lookup returns CDR1 SGHTA and CDR2 FQGTGA. The ends lost 7 bases at V and 14 bases at J; junction bases unmatched: 20.

The V call is TRBV5-4, the J call TRBJ2-1; 9 bases agree with TRBD2. The CDR3 is 15 amino acids. V lost 3 bases to trimming and J lost 5 bases; unmatched junction nucleotides: 6. Germline V gene sequence: CDR1 SGHNT, CDR2 YYREEE (reference sequence). CDR3 nucleotides: TGTGCCAGCAGCTCGGGACTAGCCGACAACAATGAGCAGTTCTTC. Translation gives CASSSGLADNNEQFF.

This rearrangement joins TRBV7-2 to TRBJ1-2; D remains unclear. The germline V gene has CDR1 SGHTA and CDR2 FQGNSA. The CDR3 consists of 19 residues. Trimming took off 1 base at V and 0 bases at J, with 21 bases between the two ends. DNA for the CDR3: TGTGCCAGCAGCTTAGTCGCGGTCGCGGCCGCGACCTCTAACTATGGCTACACCTTC. Translated: CASSLVAVAAATSNYGYTF.

The chain recombines TRBV5-5 with TRBJ2-7; D may be TRBD1 or TRBD2 (6 bases each). The germline V gene has CDR1 SGHKS and CDR2 YYEKEE (reference sequence). Trimming cost V 4 bases and J 7 bases, with 21 bases left between them. The length of the CDR3 is 15 residues. Written as DNA, the CDR3 is TGTGCCAGCAGCCCGAATCCTGGTGTAGGGGGGGAGCAGTACTTC. Amino acid sequence: CASSPNPGVGGEQYF.

This chain connects TRBV30 to TRBJ1-2; TRBD1 agrees at 7 bases. Germline CDR1 and CDR2: GTSNPN and SVGIG (reference sequence). The ends lost 4 bases at V and 6 bases at J; junction bases unmatched: 14. The CDR3 covers 15 residues. In DNA, the CDR3 is TGTGCCTGGACCCGGACAGGCGAGGGGCTGAATGGCTACACCTTC. Translated: CAWTRTGEGLNGYTF.

V gene TRBV18 combines with J gene TRBJ2-7, with 9 bases aligning to TRBD1. Germline-derived CDR1 and CDR2 are KGHSH and LQKENI. The CDR3 sequence is 17 residues long. V lost 6 bases and J lost 7; bases outside the gene matches: 19. The CDR3 spells CASSPRYSTGGGLEQYF. In DNA, the CDR3 is TGTGCCAGCTCCCCTCGGTATTCGACAGGGGGGGGTCTGGAGCAGTACTTC.

V usage is TRBV5-5 and J usage is TRBJ1-1; D not resolved. The germline V and J ends were trimmed by 4 bases and 0 bases, with 13 bases remaining between them. CDR1 is SGHKS, CDR2 YYEKEE, per germline (reference sequence). The CDR3 consists of 15 residues. CDR3 DNA sequence: TGTGCCAGCAGCACACGGACTGGGGTGAACACTGAAGCTTTCTTT. Protein sequence: CASSTRTGVNTEAFF. Variable domain in full (rest from reference TRBV5-5 and TRBJ1-1): DAGVTQSPTHLIKTRGQQVTLRCSPISGHKSVSWYQQVLGQGPQFIFQYYEKEERGRGNFPDRFSARQFPNYSSELNVNALLLGDSALYLCASSTRTGVNTEAFFGQGTRLTVV.

There are a few counts of this clone. This rearrangement joins TRBV11-1 to TRBJ1-2; D is ambiguous. In germline, CDR1 is SGHAT, CDR2 FQDESV (reference sequence). V was clipped by 5 bases and J by 2 bases, with 6 bases between them. The CDR3 has 12 amino acids. The CDR3 bases are TGTGCCAGCAGCGCCGACAACTATGGCTACACCTTC. It translates to CASSADNYGYTF.

This clone was seen once. V gene TRBV24-1 combines with J gene TRBJ2-7, with D perhaps assigned TRBD1 or TRBD2 (6 bases each). The CDR3 covers 17 residues. Germline loops: CDR1 KGHDR, CDR2 SFDVKD. The germline V and J ends were trimmed by 2 bases and 0 bases, with 16 bases remaining between them. For the CDR3, the DNA is TGTGCCACCAGTGATTCCGGGGGCGGGCTGGGCTCCTACGAGCAGTACTTC. This codes for CATSDSGGGLGSYEQYF.

This clone appeared a single time. The rearrangement joins TRBV2 to TRBJ2-3; TRBD2 is a possible D gene (5 bases). CDR1 and CDR2 (germline): SNHLY, FYNNEI. This CDR3 spans 14 amino acids. V dropped 2 bases and J dropped 4 bases, with 10 bases sitting between them. The CDR3 bases are TGTGCCAGCAGTGAACGGGGTTTGGCAGATACGCAGTATTTT. Translating gives CASSERGLADTQYF.

The genes are TRBV6-6 and TRBJ2-7, with a possible D match to TRBD2 (6 bases). Trimming took off 3 bases at V and 7 bases at J, with 19 bases between the two ends. The CDR3 sequence is 15 residues long. Germline loops: CDR1 MNHNY, CDR2 SVGAGI (reference sequence). The CDR3 DNA reads TGTGCCAGCAGTTATGGAGGGAGCCCCTCCGGGGAGCAGTACTTC. This codes for CASSYGGSPSGEQYF.